This TCR beta chain was recorded in a study of read filtering for tumor transcriptome and immune sequencing. At the level of the study: Among patients, 17 to 20 were male and some 15 female, aged about 45 to 85 (mean approximately 64). TCR-mapped reads were about 4.05 to 10.27 million with IR-seq versus roughly 85 to 1,300 with RNA-seq.

In its sample, this clonotype was seen many times. Its antigen is not known. The library was built from roughly 400 ng RNA with molecular barcoded adaptors for alpha/delta and beta/gamma chains. TCRdb used MiXCR to reprocess the reads, holding one entry per CDR3 protein. Altogether about 23,000 distinct CDR3 sequences are present, roughly an eighth being singletons, with the ten largest covering approximately 70%. Bone marrow was sampled from every patient at the time of active disease. The CDR3 is made up of 13 amino acids. The germline gives CDR1 MNHEY, CDR2 SMNVEV (reference sequence). Trimming removed 3 bases at V and 9 bases at J, with 12 bases between. Whole-study findings and limits: Single-read clonotypes: roughly 82% of IR-seq clonotypes (around 3.5% of reads), more than 70% of RNA-seq clonotypes (44.6% of reads).

V gene TRBV27 combines with J gene TRBJ2-1, with D possibly matching TRBD1 (6 bases). The sequencing sample was made of a population of CD138-negative cells sorted from bone marrow. The source of this sequence is a donor over 35 with multiple myeloma. The CDR3 sequence is CASSFTGSGEQFF. The CDR3 DNA reads as TGTGCCAGCAGTTTTACAGGGAGCGGTGAGCAGTTCTTC.